What follows are 10 T cell receptor beta chains derived from one specimen sequenced in a study of T-cell reconstitution after alpha-beta-depleted transplantation in children (dated by TCRdb to 2016 to 2017). The treatment or condition label here, explained by the study, means: allogeneic hematopoietic cell transplantation with graft depleted of TCRalphabeta T cells and CD19 B cells. Receptors were amplified or captured by PCR. TCRdb shows the sequencer as Illumina HiSeq 2500. TCR library preparation used molecular barcoding, with unique molecular identifiers applied to normalize quantification of the TCRbeta repertoire. Through fastp at Q25 and MiXCR, TCRdb rebuilt clones from the public reads, retaining in-frame beta chains. Each record represents a unique CDR3 protein, reported with the most common genes and DNA among its rows. The sample contains around 800,000 distinct CDR3 sequences, 15% to 20% of them found a single time. The top ten hold approximately 5% of the sample.

Sequencing was performed on PBMCs, mostly from graft donor cells, taken 360 days after TCRalphabeta/CD19-depleted stem cell transplant. All receptors come from a male patient between 5 and 17 years old who had a stem cell transplant for acute lymphoblastic leukemia, so the T cells may come from the graft donor.

This clonotype appeared a few times. The chain carries TRBV19 and TRBJ2-7, with 7 positions matching TRBD2. Trimming took 6 bases from V and 4 from J; bases not matched to a gene: 12. Germline-derived CDR1 and CDR2 are LNHDA and SQIVND (reference sequence). The CDR3 runs to 15 residues. CDR3 loop: CASRGSASGEYEQYF. CDR3 DNA: TGTGCCAGTAGGGGATCGGCTAGCGGAGAGTACGAGCAGTACTTC. The variable domain in full, completed from reference TRBV19 and TRBJ2-7, reads DGGITQSPKYLFRKEGQNVTLSCEQNLNHDAMYWYRQDPGQGLRLIYYSQIVNDFQKGDIAEGYSVSREKKESFPLTVTSAQKNPTAFYLCASRGSASGEYEQYFGPGTRLTVT.

There are a few counts of this clonotype. The chain employs TRBV12-3 or TRBV12-4 and TRBJ2-3, with 10 bases aligning to TRBD2. This CDR3 spans 16 amino acids. Losses at the gene ends were 1 base for V and 4 bases for J; bases not matched to a gene: 5. CDR3 loop: CASSLGLAGEADTQYF. CDR3 in DNA: TGTGCCAGCAGTTTAGGGCTAGCGGGAGAGGCAGATACGCAGTATTTT.

This clonotype was seen only a few times. V usage is TRBV7-3 and J usage is TRBJ2-7; D might be TRBD1 (5 bases). Trimming shortened V by 1 base and J by 6 bases, and 10 bases separated the two germline ends. The CDR3 consists of 13 residues. Germline CDR1 reads SGHTA; CDR2 reads FQGTGA. Here the CDR3 reads CASSLIGRGEQYF. The CDR3 region has the DNA TGTGCCAGCAGCTTAATTGGAAGGGGCGAGCAGTACTTC. Using reference TRBV7-3 and TRBJ2-7 for the parts outside the CDR3, the full variable domain is GAGVSQTPSNKVTEKGKYVELRCDPISGHTALYWYRQSLGQGPEFLIYFQGTGAADDSGLPNDRFFAVRPEGSVSTLKIQRTERGDSAVYLCASSLIGRGEQYFGPGTRLTVT.

This chain uses TRBV18 with TRBJ2-1; D is perhaps TRBD1 (6 bases). This CDR3 is 15 amino acids long. Looked up from germline, CDR1 is KGHSH and CDR2 is LQKENI. V was clipped by 2 bases and J by 1 base, with 9 bases between them. The CDR3 spells CASSPWTASYNEQFF. The CDR3 DNA follows: TGTGCCAGCTCACCATGGACAGCATCCTACAATGAGCAGTTCTTC.

The chain couples TRBV14 to TRBJ1-1; D unclear. Trimming removed 1 base at V and 1 base at J, with 16 bases between. This CDR3 has 17 amino acids. Germline V gene sequence: CDR1 SGHDN, CDR2 FVKESK. CDR3 residues: CASSQGPITWKNTEAFF. The CDR3 DNA reads TGTGCCAGCAGCCAAGGTCCGATAACATGGAAGAACACTGAAGCTTTCTTT.

This clonotype was detected many times. The chain links TRBV6-4 to TRBJ2-1; D may be TRBD1 or TRBD2 (5 bases each). The CDR3 extends over 17 amino acids. Germline V CDR1 and CDR2: MRHNA, SNTAGT. V gave up 6 bases and J gave up 1 base, with 19 bases separating them. The CDR3 nucleotides are TGTGCCAGCAGCAACAACACTCAGGGAGCGTCCTACAATGAGCAGTTCTTC. It translates to CASSNNTQGASYNEQFF.

This chain connects TRBV9 to TRBJ2-1, with D tentatively TRBD2 (6 bases). The V gene lost 0 bases and the J gene lost 8 bases, with 15 bases spanning the gap. CDR3 length: 15 residues. Germline V gene data show CDR1 as SGDLS and CDR2 as YYNGEE. Here the CDR3 DNA reads TGTGCCAGCAGCGTAGCGGGAGATGGGATCGATGAGCAGTTCTTC. The encoded protein is CASSVAGDGIDEQFF.

This clonotype was detected only once. This chain uses TRBV10-2 with TRBJ2-1; possible D gene TRBD1, 5 bases. V gave up 0 bases and J gave up 6 bases, with 12 bases separating them. Germline CDR1 WSHSY, CDR2 SAAADI. The CDR3 length is 15 residues. CDR3 sequence (DNA): TGCGCCAGCAGTGAGTCGACTCTCAGGGCCAATGAGCAGTTCTTC. Translation: CASSESTLRANEQFF.

The CDR3 spells CSASSGNNEQFF. CDR3 coding DNA: TGCAGTGCTAGTAGCGGAAACAATGAGCAGTTCTTC. The rearrangement links TRBV20-1 to TRBJ2-1; tentatively, D is TRBD2 (6 bases). V dropped 3 bases and J dropped 5 bases, with 8 bases sitting between them. CDR1 DFQATT and CDR2 SNEGSKA come from the germline V gene (reference sequence). The CDR3 is 12 residues long.

The chain has TRBV4-2 and TRBJ2-3, with 8 bases aligning to TRBD2. Germline V gene sequence: CDR1 LGHNA, CDR2 YNFKEQ. After removal of 1 base from V and 1 base from J, the junction contained 7 bases not matched to a gene. The CDR3 has 17 residues. In DNA, the CDR3 is TGTGCCAGCAGCCAAGTGTTAGCGGGATGGGGCACAGATACGCAGTATTTT. It codes for CASSQVLAGWGTDTQYF.